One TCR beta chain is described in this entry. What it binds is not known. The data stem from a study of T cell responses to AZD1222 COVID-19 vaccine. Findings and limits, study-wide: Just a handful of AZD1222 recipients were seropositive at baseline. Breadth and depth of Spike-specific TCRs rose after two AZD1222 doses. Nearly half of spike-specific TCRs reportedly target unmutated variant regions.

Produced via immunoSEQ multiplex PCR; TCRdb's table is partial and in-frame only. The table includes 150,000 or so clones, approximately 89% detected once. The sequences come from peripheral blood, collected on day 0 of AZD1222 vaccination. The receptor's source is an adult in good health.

In DNA, the CDR3 is TGCGCCAGCAGCCAAGACAAGGGGACGCAGCCCCAGCATTTT. It yields the protein CASSQDKGTQPQHF. V usage is TRBV4-3 and J usage is TRBJ1-5; a weak D match, TRBD1 (5 bases). The germline V and J ends were trimmed by 0 bases and 7 bases, with 10 bases remaining between them. The CDR3 runs 14 residues. Germline loops: CDR1 LGHNA, CDR2 YSLEER.